A single sample is the source of the 26 T cell receptor beta chains below, sequenced in a study of T-cell reconstitution after alpha-beta-depleted transplantation in children. As it was prepared, the TCRbeta library received unique molecular identifiers. TCRdb re-derived calls from the PCR reads in MiXCR, one entry per CDR3 protein. Altogether just under 350,000 distinct CDR3 sequences are present, under 20% being singletons, with the ten largest covering just over 40%. Material: PBMCs, mostly from graft donor cells, obtained 360 days after TCRalphabeta/CD19-depleted stem cell transplant. Receptors originate from a male patient aged 2 to 10 who had a stem cell transplant for acute lymphoblastic leukemia, so the T cells may come from the graft donor.

The chain has TRBV19 and TRBJ2-5, with D tentatively TRBD1 (5 bases). The CDR3 has 15 residues. Germline V lookup: CDR1 LNHDA, CDR2 SQIVND (reference sequence). Trimming removed 2 bases at V and 2 bases at J, with 12 bases between. The CDR3 DNA reads TGTGCCAGTAGTATAATCGCAGGGCCACAAGAGACCCAGTACTTC. Protein: CASSIIAGPQETQYF.

Only a few counts were recorded for this clonotype. The rearrangement joins TRBV6-1 to TRBJ2-5; D is ambiguous. The CDR3 spans 15 residues. V was trimmed by 5 bases and J by 2 bases, leaving 15 bases between them. CDR1 MNHNS and CDR2 SASEGT come from the germline V gene. CDR3 in amino acids: CASSRPQGAQETQYF. DNA for the CDR3: TGTGCCAGCAGTCGCCCTCAAGGCGCTCAAGAGACCCAGTACTTC.

The chain recombines TRBV7-9 with TRBJ2-3, with 14 bases lining up with TRBD2. There are 16 residues in the CDR3. Germline values: CDR1 SEHNR, CDR2 FQNEAQ (reference sequence). V gave up 4 bases and J gave up 4 bases; unmatched junction bases: 4. In nucleotides, the CDR3 is TGTGCCAGCAGCTGGGGACTAGCGGGAGCCCCAGATACGCAGTATTTT. Amino acid sequence: CASSWGLAGAPDTQYF.

This clonotype was observed a few times. The rearrangement uses TRBV18 and TRBJ2-5; a weak D match, TRBD2 (5 bases). V lost 2 bases to trimming and J lost 7 bases, with 5 bases between them. CDR1 is KGHSH, CDR2 LQKENI, per germline. The CDR3 extends over 11 amino acids. Written as DNA, the CDR3 is TGTGCCAGCTCACCAGGACTGACCCAGTACTTC. Its translation is CASSPGLTQYF.

This clonotype was found many times. The V and J genes are TRBV7-6 and TRBJ2-1; no clear D gene. V was clipped by 0 bases and J by 0 bases, with 6 bases between them. Looked up from germline, CDR1 is SGHVS and CDR2 is FNYEAQ. The CDR3 is 15 amino acids. The CDR3 spells CASSLAPSSYNEQFF. The CDR3 DNA sequence: TGTGCCAGCAGCTTAGCCCCGAGCTCCTACAATGAGCAGTTCTTC.

This chain joins TRBV5-6 and TRBJ2-3; TRBD2 aligns across 13 bases. CDR1 SGHDT and CDR2 YYEEEE come from the germline V gene. There are 16 residues in the CDR3. V lost 2 bases, J lost 4 bases, and 4 bases stayed unmatched. CDR3 in DNA: TGTGCCAGCAGCTTTGTTGGACTAGCGGGAGCAGATACGCAGTATTTT. Protein: CASSFVGLAGADTQYF.

This clonotype has ten or more counts. The rearrangement joins TRBV4-1 to TRBJ2-7, with 8 bases fitting TRBD1. With V trimmed by 0 bases and J by 2 bases, 9 bases remained unmatched. The CDR3 covers 17 residues. Germline assignment: CDR1 MGHRA and CDR2 YSYEKL. The DNA of the CDR3 is TGCGCCAGCAGCCAAGAATCAGGGGGCGCCTTCCCCTACGAGCAGTACTTC. This gives the protein CASSQESGGAFPYEQYF.

J is TRBJ2-1 and V is TRBV27; 9 nucleotides line up with TRBD1. Germline-derived CDR1 and CDR2 are MNHEY and SMNVEV (reference sequence). The CDR3 contains 18 residues. Losses at the gene ends were 3 bases for V and 7 bases for J; bases not matched to a gene: 16. Here the CDR3 reads CASSFGGQGRGWANEQFF. The CDR3 region has the DNA TGTGCCAGCAGTTTCGGAGGACAGGGGAGGGGGTGGGCAAATGAGCAGTTCTTC.

The chain couples TRBV15 to TRBJ1-2; 8 bases line up with TRBD1. This CDR3 region has 16 residues. From germline, CDR1 is LNHNV and CDR2 YYDKDF (reference sequence). J gave up 2 bases and V 1 base, and 6 bases lay outside the gene matches. CDR3 in amino acids: CATSRVTGARNYGYTF. The CDR3 DNA sequence: TGTGCCACCAGCAGAGTGACAGGGGCCAGGAACTATGGCTACACCTTC.

The rearrangement uses TRBV7-8 and TRBJ2-1; D not resolved. V was cut by 3 bases and J by 0 bases, with 12 bases left in between. The CDR3 spans 16 residues. The germline gives CDR1 SGHVS, CDR2 FQNEAQ. DNA of the CDR3: TGTGCCAGCAGCTTTGGTGCTGCCTCCTCCTACAATGAGCAGTTCTTC. Encoded protein: CASSFGAASSYNEQFF.

This sequence joins TRBV4-2 and TRBJ2-2, with TRBD1 matching over 7 bases. The CDR3 covers 12 residues. Germline V gives CDR1 LGHNA, CDR2 YNFKEQ. With V trimmed by 7 bases and J by 6 bases, 2 bases remained unmatched. The CDR3 sequence: CASTDRAGELFF. The CDR3 DNA follows: TGTGCCAGCACAGACAGGGCCGGGGAGCTGTTTTTT.

The chain uses TRBV5-1 and TRBJ2-5, with unresolved D. Germline V gives CDR1 SGHRS, CDR2 YFSETQ. V was pared by 0 bases and J by 5 bases, with 14 bases between. The CDR3 contains 15 residues. The CDR3 DNA is TGCGCCAGCAGCTTGGGCGTCCTTTCTGGGGAGACCCAGTACTTC. Translating it yields CASSLGVLSGETQYF.

The chain combines TRBV20-1 with TRBJ2-3; 13 bases agree with TRBD2. The CDR3 consists of 17 residues. V gave up 2 bases and J gave up 0 bases; unmatched junction bases: 5. CDR1 DFQATT and CDR2 SNEGSKA come from the germline V gene (reference sequence). The DNA of the CDR3 is TGCAGTGCTAGATCCGGGACTAGCGGGGCAAGCACAGATACGCAGTATTTT. It is translated as CSARSGTSGASTDTQYF.

This clonotype has at least ten counts. The gene calls are TRBV10-2 and TRBJ2-1; TRBD2 matches 9 bases. The CDR3 sequence is 15 residues long. Per the germline V gene, CDR1 is WSHSY and CDR2 is SAAADI. Losses at the gene ends were 4 bases for V and 2 bases for J; bases not matched to a gene: 3. The CDR3 protein is CASSAGTSPYNEQFF. In DNA form, the CDR3 reads TGCGCCAGCAGTGCCGGGACTAGCCCCTACAATGAGCAGTTCTTC.

The chain has TRBV12-3 or TRBV12-4 and TRBJ1-1; no definite D call. V lost 6 bases, J lost 5 bases, and 19 bases lay in between. The CDR3 has 15 amino acids. The CDR3 reads CASSPARSHGTEAFF. The CDR3, as DNA: TGTGCCAGCAGCCCAGCTCGGTCTCACGGGACTGAAGCTTTCTTT.

This clonotype has a count of ten or more. The V gene is TRBV25-1, the J gene TRBJ2-3; the D gene is possibly TRBD2 (5 bases). Trimming took 6 bases from V and 0 from J, leaving 10 bases between them. CDR3 length equals 14 residues. Looked up from germline, CDR1 is MGHDK and CDR2 is SYGVNS. The DNA for the CDR3 is TGTGCCAGCAGCCGGGGTCCTAGCACAGATACGCAGTATTTT. It encodes CASSRGPSTDTQYF.

There are a few counts of this clonotype. The chain uses TRBV4-1 and TRBJ2-1; D may be TRBD2 (5 bases). CDR1 is MGHRA and CDR2 is YSYEKL in the germline V gene. The V and J ends lost 2 bases and 2 bases respectively, with 19 bases between them. CDR3 length: 18 amino acids. CDR3 residues: CASSQQPYSGETYNEQFF. The CDR3 DNA sequence: TGCGCCAGCAGCCAACAACCCTATTCCGGGGAGACCTACAATGAGCAGTTCTTC.

This clonotype was counted a few times. The V call is TRBV4-3, the J call TRBJ2-1; D unresolved. The CDR3 has 14 amino acids. Deletions cut 0 bases from V and 10 bases from J, with 13 bases between. Per the germline V gene, CDR1 is LGHNA and CDR2 is YSLEER. The CDR3 loop is CASSQDPLLIEQFF. In DNA form, the CDR3 reads TGCGCCAGCAGCCAAGATCCGCTTCTAATAGAGCAGTTCTTC.

The chain joins TRBV4-1 to TRBJ2-1; no firm D call. The CDR3 spans 18 residues. V lost 0 bases and J lost 5, with 20 bases in between. CDR1 and CDR2 from the germline V gene are MGHRA and YSYEKL. CDR3 region: CASSQEKRASGRNNEQFF. The CDR3 region has the DNA TGCGCCAGCAGCCAAGAAAAACGGGCCTCCGGACGGAACAATGAGCAGTTCTTC.

The rearrangement joins TRBV5-8 to TRBJ2-5; 7 bases line up with TRBD1. The CDR3 totals 14 residues. Germline V gene lookup returns CDR1 SGHTS and CDR2 YDEGEE. The V gene end was trimmed by 4 bases and the J gene end by 2 bases; junction bases not matched to a gene: 5. The CDR3 nucleotides are TGTGCCAGCAGCACCGCCAGGGGGCAAGAGACCCAGTACTTC. This translates into CASSTARGQETQYF.

The J gene is TRBJ2-1, the V gene TRBV7-3; D possibly corresponds to TRBD2 (6 bases). With 1 base removed from V and 4 bases from J, the gap between germline ends came to 14 bases. This CDR3 has 16 amino acids. Per the germline V gene, CDR1 is SGHTA and CDR2 is FQGTGA. The CDR3 DNA reads as TGTGCCAGCAGCTTAAGGGCGGGACTCCCTTACAATGAGCAGTTCTTC. It encodes CASSLRAGLPYNEQFF.

CDR3 coding DNA: TGCGCCAGCAGTGAAGGTTCTGGTGATCAGCCCCAGCATTTT. Its protein is CASSEGSGDQPQHF. V gene TRBV10-1 combines with J gene TRBJ1-5, with D hard to call. The CDR3 sequence is 14 residues long. Germline lookup yields CDR1 WNHNN and CDR2 SYGVQD (reference sequence). The V end lost 3 bases, the J end lost 5 bases, and 11 bases lay between the germline ends.

This clonotype was seen only a few times. This chain connects TRBV20-1 to TRBJ1-1, with TRBD1 identical over 7 bases. Unmatched junction bases numbered 9, after V lost 7 bases and J lost 4 bases. Germline V gene data show CDR1 as DFQATT and CDR2 as SNEGSKA (reference sequence). The CDR3 contains 13 residues. Here the CDR3 reads CSGAQGIATEAFF. Written as DNA, the CDR3 is TGCAGTGGCGCACAGGGGATAGCCACTGAAGCTTTCTTT.

The gene calls are TRBV9 and TRBJ1-3; D is ambiguous. Looked up from germline, CDR1 is SGDLS and CDR2 is YYNGEE. V lost 0 bases and J 0 bases, leaving 7 bases between the germline ends. There are 15 residues in the CDR3. CDR3 DNA: TGTGCCAGCAGCGTAGCAGGAGACTCTGGAAACACCATATATTTT. Protein sequence: CASSVAGDSGNTIYF.

In its sample, this clonotype was seen a few times. V is TRBV5-1 and J is TRBJ2-3; 10 bases map to TRBD2. Germline trimming cut 0 bases from V and 4 bases from J; bases unmatched to any gene: 2. The germline V gene has CDR1 SGHRS and CDR2 YFSETQ. The CDR3 loop spans 15 amino acids. This chain's CDR3 is CASSLASGSSDTQYF. The DNA for the CDR3 is TGCGCCAGCAGCTTGGCTAGCGGGAGCTCAGATACGCAGTATTTT.

In its sample, this clonotype was seen a few times. The chain employs TRBV12-3 or TRBV12-4 and TRBJ2-5, with 14 bases fitting TRBD2. After removal of 4 bases from V and 6 bases from J, the junction contained 4 bases not matched to a gene. This CDR3 comprises 15 residues. This chain's CDR3 is CASSSRLAGGKTQYF. The DNA of the CDR3 is TGTGCCAGCAGTTCGAGACTAGCGGGAGGGAAGACCCAGTACTTC.